Below are 18 T cell receptor beta chains sequenced from a single sample in a study of PD-L1 blockade in urothelial cancer. Libraries were prepared by immunoSEQ multiplex PCR; TCRdb keeps only in-frame clonotypes and omits some of them. The sample yields approximately 65,000 clones, roughly 89% seen once. This material consisted of PBMCs, taken around atezolizumab (anti-PD-L1) treatment. The receptors shown here come from a man between 60 and 75 years old with urothelial cancer.

This clone was recorded once. CDR3 protein: CASSPRTGSDTQYF. The CDR3 coding sequence is TGCGCCAGCAGCCCCAGGACAGGTTCAGATACGCAGTATTTT. The chain uses TRBV5-1 and TRBJ2-3; the match to TRBD1 covers 7 bases. This CDR3 region has 14 residues. Germline V CDR1 and CDR2: SGHRS, YFSETQ. The junction had 6 bases not matched to a gene; V was cut back by 4 bases and J by 4 bases.

The chain recombines TRBV11-2 with TRBJ2-7, with 8 bases lining up with TRBD1. This CDR3 spans 12 amino acids. Germline V gene sequence: CDR1 SGHAT, CDR2 FQNNGV. The V segment lost 5 bases and the J segment 5 bases; nucleotides outside the gene matches: 2. CDR3 amino acids: CASSRDRNEQYF. CDR3 nucleotides: TGTGCCAGCAGCCGGGACAGGAACGAGCAGTACTTC.

This clone has a handful of counts. The chain links TRBV4-2 to TRBJ2-3, with 9 bases fitting TRBD2. This CDR3 region has 14 residues. After removal of 1 base from V and 4 bases from J, the junction contained 0 bases not matched to a gene. Per the germline V gene, CDR1 is LGHNA and CDR2 is YNFKEQ. The CDR3 loop reads CASSQGTSADTQYF. The DNA of the CDR3 is TGTGCCAGCAGCCAAGGGACTAGCGCAGATACGCAGTATTTT.

V and J are TRBV7-9 and TRBJ2-7; D may be TRBD2 (5 bases). This CDR3 region has 12 residues. Germline CDR1 SEHNR, CDR2 FQNEAQ (reference sequence). V lost 5 bases to trimming and J lost 7 bases, with 12 bases between them. CDR3 sequence reads: CASSQWGEEQYF. The CDR3 bases are TGTGCCAGCAGCCAGTGGGGAGAAGAGCAGTACTTC.

The chain joins TRBV29-1 to TRBJ2-1; unclear D gene. The V gene lost 7 bases and the J gene lost 3 bases, with 10 bases spanning the gap. The germline V gene has CDR1 SQVTM and CDR2 ANQGSEA. CDR3 size: 12 residues. Written as DNA, the CDR3 is TGCAGCGACCAACCTAGCTACAATGAGCAGTTCTTC. Translation: CSDQPSYNEQFF.

The V call is TRBV6-5, the J call TRBJ2-7, with TRBD2 matching 9 bases. CDR1 and CDR2 from the germline V gene are MNHEY and SVGAGI. Germline trimming cut 0 bases from V and 3 bases from J; bases unmatched to any gene: 3. The CDR3 runs 15 residues. The CDR3, as DNA: TGTGCCAGCAGTTACTCGGGGCGGGGGGGCTACGAGCAGTACTTC. As protein: CASSYSGRGGYEQYF.

The chain joins TRBV6-6 to TRBJ2-7; the D is unclear. With 5 bases removed from V and 6 bases from J, the gap between germline ends came to 11 bases. Germline V CDR1 and CDR2: MNHNY, SVGAGI (reference sequence). The CDR3 consists of 12 residues. The CDR3 nucleotides are TGTGCCAGCAGTCCCGTCGGGTCCGAGCAGTACTTC. Protein product: CASSPVGSEQYF.

The chain uses TRBV5-4 and TRBJ1-4; no firm D call. This CDR3 spans 16 amino acids. The V and J ends lost 5 bases and 0 bases respectively, with 14 bases between them. Germline V CDR1 and CDR2: SGHNT, YYREEE (reference sequence). CDR3 region: CASSPTAGTTNEKLFF. The CDR3 DNA is TGTGCCAGCAGTCCCACGGCAGGCACAACTAATGAAAAACTGTTTTTT.

This clone was observed a single time. The V gene is TRBV7-2, the J gene TRBJ2-5; 11 bases are shared with TRBD2. Germline V gives CDR1 SGHTA, CDR2 FQGNSA. CDR3 size: 13 residues. After removal of 5 bases from V and 5 bases from J, the junction contained 1 base not matched to a gene. The CDR3 bases are TGTGCCAGCAGCAGGACTAGCGGGGAGACCCAGTACTTC. Translating it yields CASSRTSGETQYF. Full variable domain (remainder filled in from reference TRBV7-2 and TRBJ2-5): GAGVSQSPSNKVTEKGKDVELRCDPISGHTALYWYRQSLGQGLEFLIYFQGNSAPDKSGLPSDRFSAERTGGSVSTLTIQRTQQEDSAVYLCASSRTSGETQYFGPGTRLLVL.

V usage is TRBV5-1 and J usage is TRBJ2-7; TRBD1 matches 11 bases. V trimming: 2 bases; J trimming: 3 bases; junction bases outside the gene matches: 1. Germline assignment: CDR1 SGHRS and CDR2 YFSETQ. This CDR3 region has 14 residues. CDR3 loop: CASSFGTGGYEQYF. In DNA form, the CDR3 reads TGCGCCAGCAGCTTCGGGACAGGGGGCTACGAGCAGTACTTC.

The chain joins TRBV5-1 to TRBJ1-3; D is uncertain. The germline V and J ends were trimmed by 5 bases and 0 bases, with 12 bases remaining between them. Germline V gene lookup returns CDR1 SGHRS and CDR2 YFSETQ. CDR3 size: 15 residues. The CDR3 DNA follows: TGCGCCAGCAGTTCTGGAGAGAGCTCTGGAAACACCATATATTTT. Its translation is CASSSGESSGNTIYF.

The chain combines TRBV5-1 with TRBJ1-1; 7 nucleotides line up with TRBD1. This CDR3 spans 14 amino acids. CDR1 and CDR2 (germline): SGHRS, YFSETQ. Germline trimming cut 4 bases from V and 5 bases from J; bases unmatched to any gene: 8. This CDR3 reads CASSPIQGRTEAFF. The CDR3 nucleotides read TGCGCCAGCAGCCCAATACAGGGGAGGACTGAAGCTTTCTTT. The full variable domain, with the rest looked up from reference TRBV5-1 and TRBJ1-1, is KAGVTQTPRYLIKTRGQQVTLSCSPISGHRSVSWYQQTPGQGLQFLFEYFSETQRNKGNFPGRFSGRQFSNSRSEMNVSTLELGDSALYLCASSPIQGRTEAFFGQGTRLTVV.

Here the CDR3 DNA reads TGTGCCAGCACCCCGGCCGGGACACCGAGCTCCTACAATGAGCAGTTCTTC. It encodes CASTPAGTPSSYNEQFF. V usage is TRBV28 and J usage is TRBJ2-1, with a weak D call TRBD1 (6 bases). Germline loops: CDR1 MDHEN, CDR2 SYDVKM. This CDR3 comprises 17 residues. The ends were cut back, 7 bases at V and 0 bases at J, with 19 bases in the middle.

The V call is TRBV30, the J call TRBJ1-2, with a weak D call TRBD1 (5 bases). Trimming cost V 2 bases and J 2 bases, with 9 bases left between them. The germline CDR1 and CDR2 sequences are GTSNPN and SVGIG (reference sequence). CDR3 length: 13 amino acids. The CDR3 region has the DNA TGTGCCTGGAGTAATACAGGAAACTATGGCTACACCTTC. Translating gives CAWSNTGNYGYTF. The whole variable domain, remainder taken from reference TRBV30 and TRBJ1-2, is SQTIHQWPATLVQPVGSPLSLECTVEGTSNPNLYWYRQAAGRGLQLLFYSVGIGQISSEVPQNLSASRPQDRQFILSSKKLLLSDSGFYLCAWSNTGNYGYTFGSGTRLTVV.

V is TRBV7-2 and J is TRBJ2-2; 8 positions agree with TRBD2. This CDR3 spans 16 amino acids. From germline, CDR1 is SGHTA and CDR2 FQGNSA. Trimming took 1 base from V and 4 from J; bases not matched to a gene: 5. The CDR3 coding sequence is TGTGCCAGCAGCTTAGGAGCGGGGGCAGGCACCGGGGAGCTGTTTTTT. This translates into CASSLGAGAGTGELFF.

The chain joins TRBV11-3 to TRBJ2-2, with 7 bases fitting TRBD1. The CDR3 has 16 amino acids. Per the germline V gene, CDR1 is SGHNT and CDR2 is YENEEA. J gave up 2 bases and V 5 bases, and 8 bases lay outside the gene matches. CDR3 region: CASSPGGRTNTGELFF. The DNA of the CDR3 is TGTGCCAGCAGCCCAGGGGGTCGGACCAACACCGGGGAGCTGTTTTTT.

V is TRBV15 and J is TRBJ1-5, with 7 bases aligning to TRBD1. V shed 4 bases, J shed 4 bases, and the junction held 10 bases outside the gene matches. The CDR3 is 16 residues long. Germline V CDR1 and CDR2: LNHNV, YYDKDF (reference sequence). The CDR3 protein is CATSTRDRVGNQPQHF. CDR3 coding DNA: TGTGCCACCAGCACCCGCGACAGGGTTGGGAATCAGCCCCAGCATTTT.

This chain uses TRBV18 with TRBJ2-3, with D perhaps TRBD1 (6 bases). Germline V gives CDR1 KGHSH, CDR2 LQKENI. V was shortened by 3 bases and J by 4 bases, with 17 bases between the two germline ends. There are 16 residues in the CDR3. The DNA for the CDR3 is TGTGCCAGCTCACCGAGGGACAATCCGGAGGCAGATACGCAGTATTTT. Translated, it gives CASSPRDNPEADTQYF.